This is a list of T cell receptor beta chains from one sample in a study of regulatory T cells in long-lasting Graves disease. TCRdb analysed the multiplex PCR reads with MiXCR anew, one entry per CDR3 protein. The data hold under 500,000 distinct CDR3 sequences, with less than 20% observed a single time. These sequences were also reported in another study, on T cells in Graves' hyperthyroidism and ophthalmopathy.

Sequencing was performed on peripheral blood mononuclear cells (PBMCs), taken at new diagnosis, from a patient treated with antithyroid drugs. Every receptor here comes from a woman aged 25 to 45 with Graves disease. Each CDR3 is given with its conserved first and last residue. Each record gives: V gene, D gene, J gene, clone size, CDR3 protein, CDR3 DNA. A D gene is named only where the DNA matches it firmly. Clone sizes are given selectively: once, few, many, or a class where the clone is expanded.

>TRBV11-3|TRBD2|TRBJ2-1|many
CASSPSGSDEQFF
TGTGCCAGCAGCCCGAGCGGGAGCGATGAGCAGTTCTTC
>TRBV28|-|TRBJ1-4|many
CASIPGGGAHEKLFF
TGTGCCAGCATCCCTGGGGGGGGCGCGCATGAAAAACTGTTTTTT
>TRBV5-8|-|TRBJ2-1|many
CASSLDGNEQFF
TGTGCCAGCAGCTTGGACGGGAATGAGCAGTTCTTC
>TRBV29-1|-|TRBJ1-1|-
CSAYNTEAFF
TGCAGCGCCTACAACACTGAAGCTTTCTTT
>TRBV20-1|-|TRBJ1-2|many
CSAGSGGFNYGYTF
TGCAGTGCTGGTAGTGGGGGATTTAACTATGGCTACACCTTC
>TRBV6-1|-|TRBJ2-7|many
CASSPPEGWSSGEQYF
TGTGCCAGCAGTCCCCCGGAGGGCTGGTCAAGTGGGGAGCAGTACTTC
>TRBV6-1|-|TRBJ1-4|-
CASSPPTSGTVRTRLFF
TGTGCCAGCAGTCCTCCAACCTCCGGGACGGTCCGTACGAGACTGTTTTTT
>TRBV28|-|TRBJ2-1|many
CASSSGEDEQFF
TGTGCCAGCAGTAGTGGGGAGGATGAGCAGTTCTTC
>TRBV29-1|-|TRBJ1-1|many
CSVERDPSTEAFF
TGCAGCGTTGAAAGGGATCCGAGCACTGAAGCTTTCTTT
>TRBV29-1|-|TRBJ2-5|many
CSVGPHLRPGETQYF
TGCAGCGTTGGGCCTCACCTCCGACCGGGAGAGACCCAGTACTTC
>TRBV5-1|TRBD2|TRBJ2-7|-
CTSSSQGLAGIYEQYF
TGCACCAGCAGCTCGCAGGGACTAGCGGGAATCTACGAGCAGTACTTC
>TRBV9|TRBD2|TRBJ2-5|few
CASSERLAGGQETQYF
TGTGCCAGCAGCGAAAGACTAGCGGGAGGTCAAGAGACCCAGTACTTC
>TRBV27|TRBD1|TRBJ1-5|-
CASSSGTANNQPQHF
TGTGCCAGCAGTTCCGGGACAGCGAACAATCAGCCCCAGCATTTT
>TRBV3-1|-|TRBJ2-7|many
CASSRDVYEQYF
TGTGCCAGCAGCCGGGACGTCTACGAGCAGTACTTC
>TRBV7-9|-|TRBJ2-5|many
CASSNGPEPGETQYF
TGTGCCAGCAGCAACGGCCCTGAGCCCGGGGAGACCCAGTACTTC
>TRBV20-1|-|TRBJ2-7|-
CSAFNPTGNRGLEQYF
TGCAGTGCTTTTAACCCTACAGGGAATCGGGGTCTCGAGCAGTACTTC
>TRBV7-9|-|TRBJ2-1|many
CASSPTRIVRFDEQFF
TGTGCCAGCAGCCCGACCCGGATAGTAAGATTTGATGAGCAGTTCTTC
>TRBV6-1|-|TRBJ2-7|many
CASGRREYEQYF
TGTGCCAGCGGGAGACGGGAGTACGAGCAGTACTTC
>TRBV30|TRBD1|TRBJ1-5|many
CAWSGTGAQPQHF
TGTGCCTGGAGTGGGACAGGGGCTCAGCCCCAGCATTTT
>TRBV14|-|TRBJ2-1|-
CASSQVASAEQFF
TGTGCCAGCAGCCAAGTCGCTAGCGCCGAGCAGTTCTTC
>TRBV20-1|-|TRBJ2-1|many
CSARDGGFNNEQFF
TGCAGTGCTAGAGATGGGGGCTTCAACAATGAGCAGTTCTTC
>TRBV7-3|TRBD1|TRBJ2-1|many
CASSFRGSNEQFF
TGTGCCAGCAGCTTCAGGGGGAGTAATGAGCAGTTCTTC
>TRBV28|TRBD1|TRBJ1-5|many
CASSSGQGFSGNQPQHF
TGTGCCAGCAGTTCCGGACAGGGGTTCAGCGGCAATCAGCCCCAGCATTTT
>TRBV3-1|-|TRBJ2-2|many
CASSQDGIGELFF
TGTGCCAGCAGCCAGGACGGAATCGGGGAGCTGTTTTTT
>TRBV11-2|-|TRBJ2-1|many
CTSSLDGTRYNEQFF
TGTACCAGCAGCTTAGACGGGACACGATACAATGAGCAGTTCTTC
>TRBV27|-|TRBJ2-7|many
CASSPRGNLYEQYF
TGTGCCAGCAGTCCTAGGGGAAACCTCTACGAGCAGTACTTC
>TRBV24-1|TRBD1|TRBJ2-7|few
CATSDSAGQGHEQYF
TGTGCCACCAGTGATTCGGCGGGACAGGGCCACGAGCAGTACTTC
>TRBV30|-|TRBJ2-5|-
CAWSSDQETQYF
TGTGCCTGGAGCTCCGACCAAGAGACCCAGTACTTC
>TRBV12-3/TRBV12-4|TRBD2|TRBJ2-5|-
CASSPMGLADTETQYF
TGTGCCAGCAGTCCAATGGGACTAGCGGATACAGAGACCCAGTACTTC
>TRBV11-2|-|TRBJ2-7|-
CASSLRSAGLFIEQYF
TGTGCCAGCAGCTTAAGGAGCGCGGGGCTGTTTATCGAGCAGTACTTC
>TRBV20-1|-|TRBJ1-3|many
CSARVAGGQQHSGNTIYF
TGCAGTGCTAGAGTCGCGGGAGGACAGCAGCACTCTGGAAACACCATATATTTT
>TRBV6-5|-|TRBJ1-2|-
CASSSGAVYGYTF
TGTGCCAGCAGTTCAGGGGCGGTCTATGGCTACACCTTC
>TRBV28|-|TRBJ2-3|-
CASNGAAAGPEGYF
TGTGCCAGCAATGGAGCAGCTGCAGGACCAGAAGGGTATTTT
>TRBV7-9|-|TRBJ2-5|few
CASSDDLLAGQETQYF
TGTGCCAGCAGCGACGACCTTTTGGCAGGCCAAGAGACCCAGTACTTC
>TRBV20-1|-|TRBJ2-1|many
CSARETHRSYNEQFF
TGCAGTGCTAGAGAGACACACCGCTCCTACAATGAGCAGTTCTTC
>TRBV5-4|TRBD1|TRBJ2-3|few
CASRGQLDTQYF
TGTGCCAGCAGGGGACAGTTGGATACGCAGTATTTT
>TRBV7-3|TRBD1|TRBJ2-5|many
CASSLGDRAGETQYF
TGTGCCAGCAGCTTAGGGGACAGGGCCGGAGAGACCCAGTACTTC
>TRBV6-1|TRBD1|TRBJ2-6|many
CASRKPGTGGRSGANVLTF
TGTGCCAGCAGGAAACCCGGGACAGGGGGACGCTCTGGGGCCAACGTCCTGACTTTC
>TRBV20-1|-|TRBJ1-1|few
CSASLIGGTEAFF
TGCAGTGCTAGCCTAATAGGGGGAACTGAAGCTTTCTTT
>TRBV27|-|TRBJ2-7|-
CASGLRGSSYEQYF
TGTGCCAGCGGCCTCAGGGGAAGCTCCTACGAGCAGTACTTC
>TRBV7-8|-|TRBJ2-3|many
CASSFGTLTRTSTDTQYF
TGTGCCAGCAGCTTCGGCACCTTGACGCGGACGAGCACAGATACGCAGTATTTT
>TRBV2|-|TRBJ2-3|many
CASSVGQLDTQYF
TGTGCCAGCAGTGTCGGACAGCTAGATACGCAGTATTTT